One sample yielded the 27 T cell receptor beta chains listed below, sequenced in a study of shared clonotypes between healthy human individuals. Sequencing was performed with immunoSEQ multiplex PCR; in TCRdb, only in-frame clones are kept and a portion is missing. The sample contains 2 million to 2.5 million clones, approximately 95% of which appear only once. The sequencing sample was made of naive CD4+ T cells sorted from blood. Subset: CD45RA+ positively selected. The receptors stem from a man between 18 and 29 years old in good health.

V and J are TRBV19 and TRBJ1-2, with D unclear. The CDR3 runs 12 residues. CDR1 LNHDA and CDR2 SQIVND come from the germline V gene (reference sequence). V was cut by 4 bases and J by 2 bases, with 5 bases left in between. CDR3 coding DNA: TGTGCCAGTAGTAACCAGAACTATGGCTACACCTTC. It translates to CASSNQNYGYTF.

The V and J genes are TRBV2 and TRBJ1-2; D is ambiguous. Trimming removed 2 bases at V and 2 bases at J, with 12 bases between. The CDR3 length is 15 residues. Germline V gene lookup returns CDR1 SNHLY and CDR2 FYNNEI. The CDR3 region has the DNA TGTGCCAGCAGTGAACCGGGGAGTAACAACTATGGCTACACCTTC. It codes for CASSEPGSNNYGYTF. Together with reference TRBV2 and TRBJ1-2, the CDR3 gives the full variable domain: EPEVTQTPSHQVTQMGQEVILRCVPISNHLYFYWYRQILGQKVEFLVSFYNNEISEKSEIFDDQFSVERPDGSNFTLKIRSTKLEDSAMYFCASSEPGSNNYGYTFGSGTRLTVV.

V usage is TRBV5-6 and J usage is TRBJ1-1; TRBD1 agrees at 10 bases. Germline loops: CDR1 SGHDT, CDR2 YYEEEE. This CDR3 spans 16 amino acids. The ends lost 2 bases at V and 3 bases at J; junction bases unmatched: 7. CDR3 amino acids: CASSFGDRGSYTEAFF. The CDR3 bases are TGTGCCAGCAGCTTCGGGGACAGGGGATCTTACACTGAAGCTTTCTTT. Variable domain in full (rest from reference TRBV5-6 and TRBJ1-1): DAGVTQSPTHLIKTRGQQVTLRCSPKSGHDTVSWYQQALGQGPQFIFQYYEEEERQRGNFPDRFSGHQFPNYSSELNVNALLLGDSALYLCASSFGDRGSYTEAFFGQGTRLTVV.

The genes are TRBV5-4 and TRBJ2-3; 9 bases align to TRBD2. CDR3 length: 15 amino acids. The junction had 11 bases not matched to a gene; V was cut back by 4 bases and J by 8 bases. Germline V gives CDR1 SGHNT, CDR2 YYREEE (reference sequence). In DNA form, the CDR3 reads TGTGCCAGCAGCCCGGCGGGGGGGTCGTATAGTACGCAGTATTTT. Translation: CASSPAGGSYSTQYF.

The V call is TRBV7-8, the J call TRBJ2-7; D gene ambiguous. V shed 4 bases and J shed 1 base, with 8 bases lying between them. CDR3 length: 13 amino acids. Germline values: CDR1 SGHVS, CDR2 FQNEAQ. CDR3 in DNA: TGTGCCAGCAGCTCCGTTAATTCCTACGAGCAGTACTTC. Amino acids: CASSSVNSYEQYF.

Points on this clone: The same CDR3 can be traced to other DNA sequences in this sample. The V gene is TRBV19, the J gene TRBJ2-7, with D hard to call. Per germline, CDR1 LNHDA and CDR2 SQIVND (reference sequence). This CDR3 has 13 residues. The ends were cut back, 3 bases at V and 1 base at J, with 7 bases in the middle. The CDR3 loop reads CASSIGGSYEQYF. The CDR3, as DNA: TGTGCCAGTAGTATCGGCGGATCCTACGAGCAGTACTTC.

The genes are TRBV5-1 and TRBJ2-1; possibly TRBD1 for D (6 bases). Trimming cost V 0 bases and J 5 bases, with 15 bases left between them. CDR1 SGHRS and CDR2 YFSETQ come from the germline V gene. The CDR3 has 16 residues. CDR3 residues: CASSLAGTSEHNEQFF. DNA of the CDR3: TGCGCCAGCAGCTTGGCCGGGACAAGTGAACACAATGAGCAGTTCTTC.

J is TRBJ2-5 and V is TRBV7-9, with a weak D call TRBD1 (6 bases). CDR1 and CDR2 (germline): SEHNR, FQNEAQ (reference sequence). The CDR3 is 14 residues long. Trimming removed 1 base from V and 3 bases from J, with 9 bases in between. The CDR3 region is CASSLDRAKETQYF. CDR3 in DNA: TGTGCCAGCAGCTTAGACAGGGCGAAAGAGACCCAGTACTTC. The entire variable domain, with the rest obtained from reference TRBV7-9 and TRBJ2-5, is as follows: DTGVSQNPRHKITKRGQNVTFRCDPISEHNRLYWYRQTLGQGPEFLTYFQNEAQLEKSRLLSDRFSAERPKGSFSTLEIQRTEQGDSAMYLCASSLDRAKETQYFGPGTRLLVL.

V usage is TRBV9 and J usage is TRBJ1-1, with D perhaps TRBD1 (5 bases). The CDR3 has 14 amino acids. The germline V gene has CDR1 SGDLS and CDR2 YYNGEE. With 0 bases removed from V and 6 bases from J, the gap between germline ends came to 12 bases. As DNA, the CDR3 is TGTGCCAGCAGCGTAGTTTCCGCGGGGGCTGAAGCTTTCTTT. The encoded protein is CASSVVSAGAEAFF.

The rearrangement uses TRBV18 and TRBJ1-6, with D perhaps matching TRBD1 (6 bases). V was shortened by 1 base and J by 3 bases, with 13 bases between the two germline ends. CDR3 size: 17 residues. Germline lookup yields CDR1 KGHSH and CDR2 LQKENI. The DNA for the CDR3 is TGTGCCAGCTCACCACTGGGGCAGGGGAACTATAATTCACCCCTCCACTTT. Protein: CASSPLGQGNYNSPLHF.

This clone was seen a single time. The chain carries TRBV4-3 and TRBJ2-5; 10 bases agree with TRBD2. Germline assignment: CDR1 LGHNA and CDR2 YSLEER. This CDR3 contains 17 residues. The V segment lost 3 bases and the J segment 1 base; nucleotides outside the gene matches: 8. Here the CDR3 reads CASSQRVLAGSQETQYF. Here the CDR3 DNA reads TGCGCCAGCAGCCAGAGGGTACTAGCGGGAAGCCAAGAGACCCAGTACTTC.

The gene calls are TRBV10-3 and TRBJ2-6; a possible D gene is TRBD1 (5 bases). V lost 8 bases and J lost 3, with 11 bases in between. This CDR3 is 14 amino acids long. The V gene's germline CDR1 is ENHRY and CDR2 SYGVKD. The CDR3 loop reads CAIGAGGGANVLTF. The CDR3 DNA reads TGTGCCATCGGGGCCGGTGGTGGGGCCAACGTCCTGACTTTC.

The J gene is TRBJ1-2, the V gene TRBV28; D is possibly TRBD1 (5 bases). Between the trimmed V and J ends, which lost 3 bases and 4 bases, there was a span of 12 bases. The CDR3 has 14 residues. In germline, CDR1 is MDHEN, CDR2 SYDVKM. CDR3 DNA: TGTGCCAGCAGTTTTTGGGGGGACGGCTATGGCTACACCTTC. Translating it yields CASSFWGDGYGYTF.

The gene calls are TRBV29-1 and TRBJ2-5, with 11 bases that match TRBD2. The ends lost 4 bases at V and 4 bases at J; junction bases unmatched: 5. This CDR3 contains 14 residues. Looked up from germline, CDR1 is SQVTM and CDR2 is ANQGSEA. CDR3 sequence (DNA): TGCAGCGTTGTCGCTAGCGGGAGGCCAGAGACCCAGTACTTC. Residues: CSVVASGRPETQYF.

This chain joins TRBV2 and TRBJ1-1; the D gene is possibly TRBD1 (5 bases). Germline V gene data show CDR1 as SNHLY and CDR2 as FYNNEI. The germline V and J ends were trimmed by 2 bases and 0 bases, with 10 bases remaining between them. The CDR3 runs to 15 residues. The CDR3 bases are TGTGCCAGCAGTGAACAGGGATGGATGAACACTGAAGCTTTCTTT. The encoded protein is CASSEQGWMNTEAFF.

This chain links TRBV6-1 with TRBJ1-6; D not resolved. The germline gives CDR1 MNHNS, CDR2 SASEGT. The CDR3 has 14 residues. V shed 4 bases and J shed 4 bases, with 8 bases lying between them. CDR3 coding DNA: TGTGCCAGCAGTGGTCATAGTTATAATTCACCCCTCCACTTT. It is translated as CASSGHSYNSPLHF.

The chain is built from TRBV7-2 and TRBJ1-3, with a weak D call TRBD1 (5 bases). The germline CDR1 and CDR2 sequences are SGHTA and FQGNSA. The CDR3 spans 14 residues. V dropped 5 bases and J dropped 0 bases, with 8 bases sitting between them. DNA for the CDR3: TGTGCCAGCAGCCCGGACACCTCTGGAAACACCATATATTTT. This sequence encodes CASSPDTSGNTIYF. The entire variable domain, with the rest obtained from reference TRBV7-2 and TRBJ1-3, is as follows: GAGVSQSPSNKVTEKGKDVELRCDPISGHTALYWYRQSLGQGLEFLIYFQGNSAPDKSGLPSDRFSAERTGGSVSTLTIQRTQQEDSAVYLCASSPDTSGNTIYFGEGSWLTVV.

The chain recombines TRBV4-2 with TRBJ1-2, with D possibly matching TRBD1 (5 bases). Trimming pared 3 bases from V and 2 bases from J, leaving 7 bases between. Germline V gives CDR1 LGHNA, CDR2 YNFKEQ. This CDR3 spans 13 amino acids. This CDR3 reads CASSQEGNYGYTF. In DNA, the CDR3 is TGTGCCAGCAGCCAGGAGGGGAACTATGGCTACACCTTC.

The rearrangement links TRBV6-1 to TRBJ1-6; no firm D call. V was trimmed by 10 bases and J by 7 bases, leaving 14 bases between them. The CDR3 covers 13 residues. Germline lookup yields CDR1 MNHNS and CDR2 SASEGT. The CDR3 region has the DNA TGTGCCAACTCCAGACGGAGCAATTCACCCCTCCACTTT. It translates to CANSRRSNSPLHF.

J is TRBJ2-1 and V is TRBV10-3; 12 bases fit TRBD2. The CDR3 spans 14 residues. CDR1 ENHRY and CDR2 SYGVKD come from the germline V gene. The V gene end was trimmed by 11 bases and the J gene end by 4 bases; junction bases not matched to a gene: 6. The CDR3 DNA is TGTGCCTCACGACTAGCGGGAGAATACAATGAGCAGTTCTTC. Protein: CASRLAGEYNEQFF.

The chain recombines TRBV19 with TRBJ2-7; D remains unclear. The CDR3 runs to 14 residues. Deletions cut 5 bases from V and 10 bases from J, with 21 bases between. CDR1 and CDR2 (germline): LNHDA, SQIVND (reference sequence). The CDR3 DNA sequence: TGTGCCAGTAGTTCCTCGTTGCCTACGGTAGTTCAGTACTTC. Its translation: CASSSSLPTVVQYF.

The chain links TRBV7-9 to TRBJ2-3, with D possibly called TRBD1 or TRBD2 (5 bases each). Trimming took 1 base from V and 0 from J, leaving 14 bases between them. Germline CDR1 reads SEHNR; CDR2 reads FQNEAQ (reference sequence). This CDR3 contains 17 residues. The CDR3 spells CASSLDGTALSTDTQYF. The CDR3 DNA follows: TGTGCCAGCAGCTTAGATGGGACGGCACTTAGCACAGATACGCAGTATTTT.

V is TRBV2 and J is TRBJ2-3; D is uncertain. CDR1 is SNHLY, CDR2 FYNNEI, per germline. CDR3 length: 11 amino acids. The CDR3 nucleotides read TGTGCGCTACGGGTCACAGATACGCAGTATTTT. The encoded protein is CALRVTDTQYF.

The chain has TRBV6-6 and TRBJ1-6; TRBD1 matches at 9 bases. The CDR3 is 14 amino acids. The trim removed 4 bases at V and 10 bases at J, leaving 5 bases unmatched. Germline CDR1 reads MNHNY; CDR2 reads SVGAGI (reference sequence). The CDR3 DNA sequence: TGTGCCAGCAGTTGGACAGGGGAGCAATCACCCCTCCACTTT. It yields the protein CASSWTGEQSPLHF.

The rearrangement links TRBV19 to TRBJ1-5; possibly TRBD1 for D (5 bases). Germline V gene sequence: CDR1 LNHDA, CDR2 SQIVND (reference sequence). This CDR3 spans 15 amino acids. V dropped 7 bases and J dropped 1 base, with 14 bases sitting between them. CDR3 amino acids: CASTRWRDSNQPQHF. The CDR3 region has the DNA TGTGCCAGTACGAGATGGCGGGACAGCAATCAGCCCCAGCATTTT.

The V call is TRBV10-1, the J call TRBJ2-7; 15 bases are shared with TRBD2. The CDR3 sequence is 14 residues long. The V and J ends lost 5 bases and 6 bases, in that order; junction bases with no gene match: 2. CDR1 WNHNN and CDR2 SYGVQD come from the germline V gene (reference sequence). The CDR3 DNA reads as TGCGCCAGCAGTCCGGGACTAGCGGGAGGCGAGCAGTACTTC. Its protein product is CASSPGLAGGEQYF.

This clone was detected once. The V and J genes are TRBV7-2 and TRBJ1-3, with 8 bases that match TRBD1. Germline assignment: CDR1 SGHTA and CDR2 FQGNSA. V shed 1 base and J 4 bases; nucleotides not matched to a gene: 6. The CDR3 has 16 residues. In DNA, the CDR3 is TGTGCCAGCAGCTTAGGGACAGGGCTGGGAGGAAACACCATATATTTT. Translation gives CASSLGTGLGGNTIYF.